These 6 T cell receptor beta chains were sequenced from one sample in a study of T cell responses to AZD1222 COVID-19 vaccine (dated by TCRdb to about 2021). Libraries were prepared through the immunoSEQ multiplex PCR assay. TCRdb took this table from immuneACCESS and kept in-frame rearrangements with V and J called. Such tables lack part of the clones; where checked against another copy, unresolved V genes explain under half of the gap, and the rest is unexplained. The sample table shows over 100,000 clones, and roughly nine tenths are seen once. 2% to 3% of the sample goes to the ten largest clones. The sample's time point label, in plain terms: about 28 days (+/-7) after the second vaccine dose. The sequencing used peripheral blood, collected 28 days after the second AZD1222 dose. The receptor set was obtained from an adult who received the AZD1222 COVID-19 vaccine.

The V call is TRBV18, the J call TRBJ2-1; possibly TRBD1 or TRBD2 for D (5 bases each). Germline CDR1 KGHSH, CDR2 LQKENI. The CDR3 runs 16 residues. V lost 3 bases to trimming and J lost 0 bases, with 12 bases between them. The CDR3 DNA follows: TGTGCCAGCTCACCTCCCGTGGGGGTCTCCTACAATGAGCAGTTCTTC. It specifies CASSPPVGVSYNEQFF.

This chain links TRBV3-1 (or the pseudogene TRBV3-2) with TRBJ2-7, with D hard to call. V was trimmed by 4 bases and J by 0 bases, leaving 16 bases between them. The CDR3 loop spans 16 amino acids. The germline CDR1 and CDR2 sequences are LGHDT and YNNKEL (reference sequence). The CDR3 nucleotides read TGTGCCAGCAGCCCCAGATTACCTCGTAGCTCCTACGAGCAGTACTTC. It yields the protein CASSPRLPRSSYEQYF.

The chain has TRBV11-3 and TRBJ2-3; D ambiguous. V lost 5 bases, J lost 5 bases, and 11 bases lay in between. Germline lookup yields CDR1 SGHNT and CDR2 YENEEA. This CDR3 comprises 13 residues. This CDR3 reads CASSRGLGDTQYF. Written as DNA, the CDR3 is TGTGCCAGCAGCCGTGGTCTGGGAGATACGCAGTATTTT.

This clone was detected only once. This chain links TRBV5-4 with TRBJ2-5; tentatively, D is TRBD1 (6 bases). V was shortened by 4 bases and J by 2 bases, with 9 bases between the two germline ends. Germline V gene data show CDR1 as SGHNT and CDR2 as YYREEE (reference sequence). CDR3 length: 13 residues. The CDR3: CASSRDTQETQYF. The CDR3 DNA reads TGTGCCAGCAGCCGGGACACTCAAGAGACCCAGTACTTC.

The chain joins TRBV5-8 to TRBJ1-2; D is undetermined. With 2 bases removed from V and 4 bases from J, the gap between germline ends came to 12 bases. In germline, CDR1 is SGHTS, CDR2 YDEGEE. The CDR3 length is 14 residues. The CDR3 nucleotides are TGTGCCAGCAGCTTTTATGTGCACGGCTATGGCTACACCTTC. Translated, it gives CASSFYVHGYGYTF. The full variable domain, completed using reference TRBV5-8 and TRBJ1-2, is EAGVTQSPTHLIKTRGQQATLRCSPISGHTSVYWYQQALGLGLQFLLWYDEGEERNRGNFPPRFSGRQFPNYSSELNVNALELEDSALYLCASSFYVHGYGYTFGSGTRLTVV.

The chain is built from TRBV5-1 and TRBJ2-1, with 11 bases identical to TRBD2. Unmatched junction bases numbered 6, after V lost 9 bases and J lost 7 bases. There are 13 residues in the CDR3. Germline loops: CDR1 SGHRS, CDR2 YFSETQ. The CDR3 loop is CATRSGGANEQFF. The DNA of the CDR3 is TGCGCCACCCGTAGCGGGGGGGCTAATGAGCAGTTCTTC.